This TCR beta chain stems from a study of long-term antiretroviral therapy in people with HIV. The immunoSEQ assay was v3.0, run at survey level. The protocol was immunoSEQ multiplex PCR, while the TCRdb copy is restricted to in-frame clones and leaves out a portion. The table records tens of thousands of clones, 80% of them present only once. Each participant with HIV received care in the United States. Trimming at V came to 0 bases and at J to 8 bases, leaving 9 bases not matched to a gene. Germline V gives CDR1 SGDLS, CDR2 YYNGEE. The CDR3 totals 17 residues. The specimen was unsorted PBMCs, collected 0.3 years after starting antiretroviral therapy. The source of this sequence is a man in his forties or fifties with HIV. The chain carries TRBV9 and TRBJ2-2, with 11 bases fitting TRBD2. For the CDR3, the DNA is TGTGCCAGCAGCGTAGAGGCACTAGCGGGAGTAGGGGGGGAGCTGTTTTTT. Its translation: CASSVEALAGVGGELFF.